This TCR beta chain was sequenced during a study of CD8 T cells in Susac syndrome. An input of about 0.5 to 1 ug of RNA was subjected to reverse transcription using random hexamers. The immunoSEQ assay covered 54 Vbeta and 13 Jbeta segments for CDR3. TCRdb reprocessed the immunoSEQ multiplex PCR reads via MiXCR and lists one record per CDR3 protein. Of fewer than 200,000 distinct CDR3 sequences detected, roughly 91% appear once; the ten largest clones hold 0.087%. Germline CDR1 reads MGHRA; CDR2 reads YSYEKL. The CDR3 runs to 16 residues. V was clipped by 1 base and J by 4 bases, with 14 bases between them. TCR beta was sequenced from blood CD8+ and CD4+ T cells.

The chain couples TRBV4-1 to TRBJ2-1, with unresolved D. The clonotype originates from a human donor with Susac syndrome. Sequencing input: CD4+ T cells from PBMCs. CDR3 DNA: TGCGCCAGCAGCCAAGCGGTACGGGCTTCATACAATGAGCAGTTCTTC. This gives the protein CASSQAVRASYNEQFF.